This is a list of T cell receptor beta chains from one sample in a study of blood T cells in healthy people across ages. TCRdb fed the 5' RACE reads into MiXCR, producing one record per CDR3 protein. The sample carries 650,000 to 1,000,000 distinct CDR3 sequences, 36% recorded once. Sequencing was performed on blood. These receptors came from a man younger than 35 in good health. The conserved cysteine and the conserved F or W are not part of the CDR3 here.

j_call: TRBJ2-5
cdr3_length: 12
v_call: TRBV2
cdr3_aa: ASSGTAFQETQY

j_call: TRBJ1-5
cdr3_length: 9
v_call: TRBV20-1
cdr3_aa: SAREDSHQH

j_call: TRBJ2-1
cdr3_length: 11
v_call: TRBV7-2
cdr3_aa: ASSFGLDNEQF

j_call: TRBJ1-2
cdr3_length: 10
v_call: TRBV11-2
cdr3_aa: ASEAIRYGYT

j_call: TRBJ2-2
cdr3_length: 13
v_call: TRBV19
cdr3_aa: ASSSSGGASGELF

j_call: TRBJ2-1
cdr3_length: 14
v_call: TRBV10-3
cdr3_aa: TISQTSGGAGGGQF

j_call: TRBJ1-2
cdr3_length: 11
v_call: TRBV6-5
cdr3_aa: ASNDGQDYGYT

j_call: TRBJ2-5
cdr3_length: 14
v_call: TRBV20-1
cdr3_aa: SASVLGRGVPETQY

j_call: TRBJ2-3
cdr3_length: 14
v_call: TRBV20-1
cdr3_aa: SARDASGGEADTQY

j_call: TRBJ1-2
cdr3_length: 11
v_call: TRBV6-5
cdr3_aa: ASSKGRQNGYT

j_call: TRBJ2-1
cdr3_length: 13
v_call: TRBV27
cdr3_aa: ASRPGLLGGNEQF

j_call: TRBJ1-1
cdr3_length: 9
v_call: TRBV29-1
cdr3_aa: SATGGHEAF

j_call: TRBJ2-3
cdr3_length: 15
v_call: TRBV4-1
cdr3_aa: ASSPRRFLSSTDTQY

j_call: TRBJ1-1
cdr3_length: 14
v_call: TRBV12-3/TRBV12-4
cdr3_aa: ASSLTGGRGDTEAF

j_call: TRBJ2-4
cdr3_length: 13
v_call: TRBV20-1
cdr3_aa: SARDPGLAKNIQY

j_call: TRBJ2-7
cdr3_length: 14
v_call: TRBV13
cdr3_aa: AGSLGRSASSYEQY

j_call: TRBJ2-2
cdr3_length: 13
v_call: TRBV12-3/TRBV12-4
cdr3_aa: ASSPGTRNTGELF

j_call: TRBJ2-6
cdr3_length: 11
v_call: TRBV7-2
cdr3_aa: ASSPAGANVLT

j_call: TRBJ1-1
cdr3_length: 11
v_call: TRBV20-1
cdr3_aa: STAGVTNTEAF

j_call: TRBJ2-7
cdr3_length: 12
v_call: TRBV5-1
cdr3_aa: ASSLEAYSYEQY

j_call: TRBJ2-1
cdr3_length: 12
v_call: TRBV9
cdr3_aa: ASSVGGNYNEQF

j_call: TRBJ1-4
cdr3_length: 9
v_call: TRBV6-2/TRBV6-3
cdr3_aa: ASSYGPRLF

j_call: TRBJ2-1
cdr3_length: 14
v_call: TRBV4-2
cdr3_aa: ASSQDPRGGRGEQF